Each of the 30 T cell receptor beta chains below was sequenced from the same sample in a study of CD8 T cells in ankylosing spondylitis. General study findings and limits: Among TCR beta sequences, a motif of eight highly homologous variants appeared characteristic of ankylosing spondylitis blood.

TCRdb fed the 5' RACE reads into MiXCR, producing one record per CDR3 protein. In the table there are some 450,000 distinct CDR3 sequences, about 15% of which are singletons. No antigens are known for them. The specimen was blood, either unsorted or a sorted T cell fraction (not recorded which). The receptor set was obtained from a male donor with ankylosing spondylitis.

In its sample, this clonotype was seen a few times. The V gene is TRBV7-9, the J gene TRBJ1-1; D unclear. The CDR3 has 12 residues. Trimming removed 2 bases from V and 3 bases from J, with 4 bases in between. CDR1 and CDR2 (germline): SEHNR, FQNEAQ (reference sequence). The CDR3 DNA sequence: TGTGCCAGCAGCTTAACAGACACTGAAGCTTTCTTT. Its translation: CASSLTDTEAFF.

The chain uses TRBV7-2 and TRBJ2-7; D not resolved. Germline CDR1 and CDR2: SGHTA and FQGNSA. The CDR3 runs 14 residues. Between the trimmed V and J ends, which lost 5 bases and 0 bases, there was a span of 11 bases. CDR3 coding DNA: TGTGCCAGCAGCCCCGACGGAAGCTCCTACGAGCAGTACTTC. Translation: CASSPDGSSYEQYF.

This clonotype has at least ten counts. The rearrangement links TRBV12-3 or TRBV12-4 to TRBJ2-3; D gene uncertain. CDR3 length: 11 amino acids. The ends were cut back, 5 bases at V and 3 bases at J, with 3 bases in the middle. The CDR3 reads CASSITDTQYF. The DNA of the CDR3 is TGTGCCAGCAGTATTACAGATACGCAGTATTTT.

There are a few counts of this clonotype. The chain carries TRBV12-3 or TRBV12-4 and TRBJ1-2; tentatively, D is TRBD1 (6 bases). V shed 5 bases and J shed 0 bases, with 13 bases lying between them. The CDR3 runs 15 residues. DNA for the CDR3: TGTGCCAGCAGTCCCACAGGGAAAGCTAACTATGGCTACACCTTC. Translating it yields CASSPTGKANYGYTF.

The table lists this clonotype with a few counts. The chain joins TRBV2 to TRBJ2-3; 9 bases are shared with TRBD2. This CDR3 comprises 16 residues. V shed 1 base, J shed 1 base, and the junction held 3 bases outside the gene matches. CDR1 is SNHLY and CDR2 is FYNNEI in the germline V gene. Here the CDR3 reads CASSEDSGRGTDTQYF. The CDR3 DNA reads as TGTGCCAGCAGTGAAGATAGCGGGAGAGGCACAGATACGCAGTATTTT.

The rearrangement joins TRBV4-3 to TRBJ2-3; 8 bases are shared with TRBD1. This CDR3 is built from 15 residues. Germline CDR1 is LGHNA and CDR2 is YSLEER. Trimming removed 1 base from V and 6 bases from J; junction bases left unmatched: 6. Here the CDR3 reads CASSQGPGGFDTQYF. The CDR3 nucleotides read TGCGCCAGCAGCCAAGGTCCAGGGGGCTTCGATACGCAGTATTTT.

This clonotype was counted only a few times. The chain uses TRBV6-5 and TRBJ2-5, with TRBD2 matching 14 bases. From germline, CDR1 is MNHEY and CDR2 SVGAGI. There are 16 residues in the CDR3. V lost 1 base, J lost 5 bases, and 3 bases stayed unmatched. The CDR3 loop reads CASSYLGLAGAETQYF. The CDR3 bases are TGTGCCAGCAGTTACTTGGGACTAGCGGGGGCGGAGACCCAGTACTTC.

This clonotype was picked up a small number of times. The genes are TRBV7-8 and TRBJ2-3, with 11 bases lining up with TRBD2. The CDR3 totals 16 residues. The J segment lost 4 bases and the V segment lost 1 base, leaving 4 bases of the junction unmatched. Germline loops: CDR1 SGHVS, CDR2 FQNEAQ. CDR3 residues: CASSLVASGRPDTQYF. The CDR3 coding sequence is TGTGCCAGCAGCTTAGTGGCTAGCGGGAGGCCAGATACGCAGTATTTT.

The chain joins TRBV5-6 to TRBJ2-5, with a possible D match to TRBD2 (8 bases). This CDR3 comprises 15 residues. Trimming left V 4 bases short and J 6 bases short, with 19 bases between. Germline loops: CDR1 SGHDT, CDR2 YYEEEE. CDR3 nucleotides: TGTGCCAGCAGCGGGGACAGCGGGAGCGGGCAGACCCAGTACTTC. It codes for CASSGDSGSGQTQYF.

This clonotype has more than one count but fewer than ten. The genes are TRBV10-3 and TRBJ2-5, with D perhaps matching TRBD1 or TRBD2 (5 bases each). There are 15 residues in the CDR3. Trimming took off 0 bases at V and 1 base at J, with 9 bases between the two ends. CDR1 is ENHRY and CDR2 is SYGVKD in the germline V gene. The CDR3, as DNA: TGTGCCATCAGTGAGTCAGAGGGGCTCCAAGAGACCCAGTACTTC. Translation: CAISESEGLQETQYF.

The rearrangement uses TRBV9 and TRBJ1-5; 8 positions match TRBD1. With V trimmed by 4 bases and J by 1 base, 4 bases remained unmatched. This CDR3 has 15 amino acids. Per germline, CDR1 SGDLS and CDR2 YYNGEE. CDR3 sequence reads: CASSPRTGSNQPQHF. CDR3 in DNA: TGTGCCAGCAGCCCCCGGACAGGGAGCAATCAGCCCCAGCATTTT. The full variable domain, with the rest looked up from reference TRBV9 and TRBJ1-5, is DSGVTQTPKHLITATGQRVTLRCSPRSGDLSVYWYQQSLDQGLQFLIQYYNGEERAKGNILERFSAQQFPDLHSELNLSSLELGDSALYFCASSPRTGSNQPQHFGDGTRLSIL.

This clonotype came up a few times. The rearrangement uses TRBV6-2 or TRBV6-3 and TRBJ2-2; 9 nucleotides align to TRBD2. Germline values: CDR1 MNHEY, CDR2 SVGEGT. V shed 7 bases, J shed 5 bases, and the junction held 11 bases outside the gene matches. This CDR3 has 16 residues. CDR3 loop: CASIALAGVYTGELFF. DNA of the CDR3: TGTGCCAGCATCGCTTTAGCGGGAGTGTATACCGGGGAGCTGTTTTTT.

This clonotype showed up just a few times. V is TRBV5-1 and J is TRBJ1-2; perhaps TRBD1 as D (5 bases). From germline, CDR1 is SGHRS and CDR2 YFSETQ. The ends were cut back, 4 bases at V and 4 bases at J, with 14 bases in the middle. CDR3 size: 14 residues. CDR3 sequence reads: CASSSSTGAYGYTF. The CDR3 DNA sequence: TGCGCCAGCAGCAGCTCAACAGGTGCCTATGGCTACACCTTC.

The rearrangement uses TRBV4-2 and TRBJ2-5; 11 bases fit TRBD2. Per the germline V gene, CDR1 is LGHNA and CDR2 is YNFKEQ. With 3 bases clipped from V and 2 bases from J, the junction kept 5 bases outside the gene matches. The CDR3 is made up of 16 amino acids. The CDR3 sequence is CASSQAGLAGQETQYF. CDR3 coding DNA: TGTGCCAGCAGCCAGGCCGGACTAGCGGGTCAAGAGACCCAGTACTTC.

This clonotype has ten or more counts. The genes are TRBV29-1 and TRBJ2-1, with D possibly matching TRBD1 (6 bases). The CDR3 extends over 12 amino acids. V lost 3 bases, J lost 7 bases, and 10 bases lay in between. From germline, CDR1 is SQVTM and CDR2 ANQGSEA. Here the CDR3 DNA reads TGCAGCGTTGAGGACAGACCTAATGAGCAGTTCTTC. Its translation is CSVEDRPNEQFF.

This clonotype was counted many times. The V gene is TRBV5-6, the J gene TRBJ2-1; D is unresolved. Between the trimmed V and J ends, which lost 4 bases and 3 bases, there was a span of 8 bases. Germline lookup yields CDR1 SGHDT and CDR2 YYEEEE. CDR3 length: 13 amino acids. For the CDR3, the DNA is TGTGCCAGCAGCCCAGTAAACTACAATGAGCAGTTCTTC. It specifies CASSPVNYNEQFF.

The chain recombines TRBV10-3 with TRBJ1-5; 8 bases map to TRBD1. This CDR3 spans 17 amino acids. The germline gives CDR1 ENHRY, CDR2 SYGVKD. V dropped 2 bases and J dropped 0; count of bases not matched to a gene: 6. Written as DNA, the CDR3 is TGTGCCATCAGTGAGGGACAGGGACCTTATAGCAATCAGCCCCAGCATTTT. Its protein is CAISEGQGPYSNQPQHF.

The table lists this clonotype with many counts. The gene calls are TRBV12-3 or TRBV12-4 and TRBJ1-2; TRBD1 might be the D (5 bases). This CDR3 spans 12 amino acids. V was shortened by 5 bases and J by 8 bases, with 12 bases between the two germline ends. The CDR3 here is CASSPGVGGYTF. DNA of the CDR3: TGTGCCAGCAGTCCGGGGGTGGGGGGCTACACCTTC.

This clonotype was seen a handful of times. V usage is TRBV9 and J usage is TRBJ2-1; 16 nucleotides align to TRBD2. The germline CDR1 and CDR2 sequences are SGDLS and YYNGEE. The ends lost 0 bases at V and 8 bases at J; junction bases unmatched: 11. The CDR3 totals 19 residues. CDR3 in amino acids: CASSVGPGTSGRATDEQFF. The CDR3 coding sequence is TGTGCCAGCAGCGTAGGGCCAGGGACTAGCGGGAGGGCCACTGATGAGCAGTTCTTC.

The sample holds a few counts of this clonotype. This sequence joins TRBV3-1 and TRBJ1-4; D remains ambiguous. The length of the CDR3 is 14 residues. Germline-derived CDR1 and CDR2 are LGHDT and YNNKEL (reference sequence). Trimming took 4 bases from V and 5 from J, leaving 11 bases between them. CDR3 sequence reads: CASSLTGSNEKLFF. The CDR3 DNA reads as TGTGCCAGCAGCCTGACGGGTTCGAATGAAAAACTGTTTTTT. Full variable domain (rest looked up from reference TRBV3-1 and TRBJ1-4): DTAVSQTPKYLVTQMGNDKSIKCEQNLGHDTMYWYKQDSKKFLKIMFSYNNKELIINETVPNRFSPKSPDKAHLNLHINSLELGDSAVYFCASSLTGSNEKLFFGSGTQLSVL.

V is TRBV28 and J is TRBJ1-1, with a weak D call TRBD1 (5 bases). In germline, CDR1 is MDHEN, CDR2 SYDVKM. The CDR3 has 14 amino acids. V gave up 5 bases and J gave up 3 bases, with 13 bases separating them. This CDR3 reads CASSDSYRHTEAFF. The CDR3 DNA is TGTGCCAGCAGTGACTCGTACAGGCACACTGAAGCTTTCTTT.

The chain is built from TRBV20-1 and TRBJ1-2, with a weak D call TRBD1 (6 bases). The V end was cut by 2 bases, the J end by 4 bases, with 11 bases between. The CDR3 sequence is 13 residues long. Germline V gene lookup returns CDR1 DFQATT and CDR2 SNEGSKA (reference sequence). DNA for the CDR3: TGCAGTGCTAGATACCAGGGGCCCTATGGCTACACCTTC. It codes for CSARYQGPYGYTF.

This clonotype occurred a few times. The gene calls are TRBV5-6 and TRBJ1-5; perhaps TRBD1 as D (5 bases). The CDR3 has 16 residues. Trimming removed 4 bases from V and 4 bases from J, with 18 bases in between. Germline V gives CDR1 SGHDT, CDR2 YYEEEE. The CDR3 spells CASSNDRDPPNQPQHF. The CDR3 bases are TGTGCCAGCAGCAACGACCGGGACCCCCCAAATCAGCCCCAGCATTTT.

The V gene is TRBV27, the J gene TRBJ2-3; 11 nucleotides match TRBD1. Per germline, CDR1 MNHEY and CDR2 SMNVEV (reference sequence). The junction had 6 bases not matched to a gene; V was cut back by 6 bases and J by 7 bases. This CDR3 comprises 14 residues. CDR3 region: CASRAGQGVYTQYF. The CDR3 coding sequence is TGTGCCAGCAGGGCGGGACAGGGGGTTTATACGCAGTATTTT.

This chain links TRBV30 with TRBJ1-2, with D unclear. This CDR3 region has 15 residues. The V gene lost 3 bases and the J gene lost 2 bases, with 16 bases spanning the gap. Germline V lookup: CDR1 GTSNPN, CDR2 SVGIG (reference sequence). The CDR3 sequence is CAWRQAGRLNYGYTF. DNA for the CDR3: TGTGCCTGGAGGCAAGCAGGCCGGCTGAACTATGGCTACACCTTC. The entire variable domain, with the rest obtained from reference TRBV30 and TRBJ1-2, is as follows: SQTIHQWPATLVQPVGSPLSLECTVEGTSNPNLYWYRQAAGRGLQLLFYSVGIGQISSEVPQNLSASRPQDRQFILSSKKLLLSDSGFYLCAWRQAGRLNYGYTFGSGTRLTVV.

The chain recombines TRBV5-1 with TRBJ1-2; unclear D gene. The CDR3 runs 14 residues. V lost 2 bases and J lost 7, with 15 bases in between. Germline-derived CDR1 and CDR2 are SGHRS and YFSETQ. CDR3 amino acids: CASSFEQMMGGYTF. CDR3 DNA sequence: TGCGCCAGCAGCTTTGAACAGATGATGGGTGGCTACACCTTC.

This clonotype has a handful of counts. The V and J genes are TRBV3-1 and TRBJ2-7; 10 positions agree with TRBD2. This CDR3 region has 13 residues. Germline values: CDR1 LGHDT, CDR2 YNNKEL (reference sequence). After removal of 4 bases from V and 6 bases from J, the junction contained 3 bases not matched to a gene. The CDR3 DNA reads as TGTGCCAGCAGCCGAGTAGCGGGGGGCGAGCAGTACTTC. Its translation is CASSRVAGGEQYF.

This chain connects TRBV20-1 to TRBJ2-7; tentative D call: TRBD2 (5 bases). CDR3 size: 13 residues. CDR1 DFQATT and CDR2 SNEGSKA come from the germline V gene (reference sequence). V was trimmed by 5 bases and J by 4 bases, leaving 15 bases between them. The CDR3 here is CSAALVINYEQYF. As DNA, the CDR3 is TGCAGTGCTGCACTAGTTATTAATTACGAGCAGTACTTC.

This clonotype was counted at least ten times. The chain is built from TRBV12-3 or TRBV12-4 and TRBJ2-2; 8 bases are a match to TRBD2. The CDR3 runs to 14 residues. With V trimmed by 6 bases and J by 3 bases, 3 bases remained unmatched. This chain's CDR3 is CASRVSGDTGELFF. The CDR3 bases are TGTGCCAGCAGGGTTAGCGGGGACACCGGGGAGCTGTTTTTT.

The chain couples TRBV12-3 or TRBV12-4 to TRBJ1-2; D may be TRBD1 (6 bases). The CDR3 sequence is 13 residues long. V lost 5 bases, J lost 5 bases, and 12 bases lay in between. CDR3 amino acids: CASSVTGIYGYTF. Here the CDR3 DNA reads TGTGCCAGCAGTGTAACAGGGATATATGGCTACACCTTC.